Presented here are 27 T cell receptor beta chains from one specimen sequenced in a study of T-cell reconstitution after alpha-beta-depleted transplantation in children. This sample's TCRbeta library carried unique molecular identifier barcodes. MiXCR, applied by TCRdb to the PCR reads, yields one record per CDR3 protein. The table has 250,000 to 350,000 distinct CDR3 sequences, around 25% seen once; the top ten hold approximately 11%. The sequencing here drew on PBMCs, mostly from graft donor cells, taken 180 days after TCRalphabeta/CD19-depleted stem cell transplant. The receptor source for this set is a male patient younger than 18 who had a stem cell transplant for acute lymphoblastic leukemia, so the T cells may come from the graft donor.

J is TRBJ2-1 and V is TRBV11-2, with 15 bases matching TRBD2. The CDR3 covers 21 residues. Losses at the gene ends were 3 bases for V and 8 bases for J; bases not matched to a gene: 20. CDR1 is SGHAT, CDR2 FQNNGV, per germline. CDR3 nucleotides: TGTGCCAGCAGCTTTCCCCCGGGTTGGACTAGCGGGAGGGTTCACTGGGATGAGCAGTTCTTC. Its translation: CASSFPPGWTSGRVHWDEQFF.

This clonotype was seen a few times. The chain recombines TRBV5-5 with TRBJ2-7; D is unclear. CDR1 and CDR2 (germline): SGHKS, YYEKEE (reference sequence). The CDR3 has 14 amino acids. Trimming left V 3 bases short and J 2 bases short, with 12 bases between. The CDR3 region has the DNA TGTGCCAGCAGCTGGACGGAACCCACCTACGAGCAGTACTTC. It encodes CASSWTEPTYEQYF.

This clonotype was counted only a few times. The CDR3 bases are TGCGCCAGCAGCATCGGCGGGACTAGCCAAGGGACAGATACGCAGTATTTT. This codes for CASSIGGTSQGTDTQYF. The chain uses TRBV5-1 and TRBJ2-3; 9 positions agree with TRBD2. Germline values: CDR1 SGHRS, CDR2 YFSETQ. There are 17 residues in the CDR3. Trimming removed 4 bases from V and 3 bases from J; junction bases left unmatched: 12.

This clonotype was found a few times. The V gene is TRBV24-1, the J gene TRBJ2-2, with D tentatively TRBD2 (6 bases). Germline values: CDR1 KGHDR, CDR2 SFDVKD. The germline V and J ends were trimmed by 6 bases and 6 bases, with 22 bases remaining between them. This CDR3 is 17 amino acids long. The CDR3 DNA is TGTGCCACCAGTCCCTCTCCCCGGGAGTACTTGGCCGGGGAGCTGTTTTTT. Its translation is CATSPSPREYLAGELFF.

The chain combines TRBV20-1 with TRBJ1-5, with D perhaps matching TRBD1 (5 bases). The CDR3 sequence is 15 residues long. Per germline, CDR1 DFQATT and CDR2 SNEGSKA (reference sequence). V gave up 3 bases and J gave up 0 bases, with 12 bases separating them. The CDR3 nucleotides read TGCAGTGCTAGCGGGTCGACAGTTAGCAATCAGCCCCAGCATTTT. This codes for CSASGSTVSNQPQHF.

This clonotype was counted many times. The chain links TRBV12-3 or TRBV12-4 to TRBJ2-7; D remains unclear. The CDR3 has 12 amino acids. V lost 4 bases to trimming and J lost 7 bases, with 11 bases between them. CDR3 coding DNA: TGTGCCAGCAGTTCCTCCCCGCTTGAGCAGTACTTC. Translating gives CASSSSPLEQYF.

This clonotype was seen only a few times. The chain joins TRBV29-1 to TRBJ1-3; possible D gene TRBD1, 6 bases. The germline gives CDR1 SQVTM, CDR2 ANQGSEA. The CDR3 is made up of 14 amino acids. Trimming took 7 bases from V and 4 from J, leaving 17 bases between them. CDR3: CSGKTGLEGNTIYF. The DNA of the CDR3 is TGCAGCGGCAAAACAGGGTTAGAAGGAAACACCATATATTTT.

This clonotype has more than one count but fewer than ten. This sequence joins TRBV12-3 or TRBV12-4 and TRBJ1-6; D might be TRBD1 (6 bases). This CDR3 region has 14 residues. Trimming left V 5 bases short and J 3 bases short, with 8 bases between. This chain's CDR3 is CASSRDIYNSPLHF. The CDR3 nucleotides are TGTGCCAGCAGTAGGGACATCTATAATTCACCCCTCCACTTT.

This clonotype has more than one count but fewer than ten. This sequence joins TRBV6-1 and TRBJ2-6; maybe TRBD2 (5 bases). V was cut by 5 bases and J by 0 bases, with 8 bases left in between. CDR3 size: 15 residues. Germline V lookup: CDR1 MNHNS, CDR2 SASEGT. The CDR3 protein is CASSKGSSGANVLTF. CDR3 sequence (DNA): TGTGCCAGCAGTAAAGGGAGCTCTGGGGCCAACGTCCTGACTTTC.

The CDR3 is CASSFRDGSYEQYF. CDR3 coding DNA: TGTGCCAGCAGTTTCCGGGACGGCTCCTACGAGCAGTACTTC. V usage is TRBV6-5 and J usage is TRBJ2-7; D may correspond to TRBD1 or TRBD2 (5 bases each). Germline CDR1 reads MNHEY; CDR2 reads SVGAGI. Trimming stripped 4 bases from V and 0 bases from J, with 10 bases between. The CDR3 runs 14 residues.

This clonotype came up a few times. The chain joins TRBV28 to TRBJ2-7; 11 positions match TRBD2. The CDR3 is made up of 16 amino acids. V shed 5 bases and J 7 bases; nucleotides not matched to a gene: 13. Germline V gives CDR1 MDHEN, CDR2 SYDVKM. The CDR3 is CASSPPLASGRREQYF. CDR3 in DNA: TGTGCCAGCAGTCCCCCCCTGGCTAGCGGGAGGAGGGAGCAGTACTTC.

The sample holds a few counts of this clonotype. This rearrangement joins TRBV21-1 to TRBJ2-3; the table names TRBD1, a call not compared with the DNA. TRBV21-1 is described as a pseudogene. This CDR3 contains 17 residues. The CDR3, as DNA: TGTGCCAGCAGCAAAAATCCCTCGGGGCGGGGGGCAGATACGCAGTATTTT. Its protein product is CASSKNPSGRGADTQYF.

The gene calls are TRBV29-1 and TRBJ2-7; D remains unclear. Germline V gene lookup returns CDR1 SQVTM and CDR2 ANQGSEA. There are 11 residues in the CDR3. The V end was cut by 4 bases, the J end by 3 bases, with 7 bases between. CDR3 residues: CSVVQIYEQYF. DNA for the CDR3: TGCAGCGTTGTTCAGATCTACGAGCAGTACTTC.

J is TRBJ1-2 and V is TRBV10-2; D is ambiguous. The CDR3 contains 14 residues. Germline CDR1 is WSHSY and CDR2 is SAAADI. V lost 6 bases, J lost 0 bases, and 11 bases lay in between. CDR3 sequence reads: CASRAKGPNYGYTF. The CDR3 coding sequence is TGCGCCAGCAGGGCCAAGGGCCCTAACTATGGCTACACCTTC.

A few counts support this clonotype. J is TRBJ2-7 and V is TRBV29-1, with 7 bases lining up with TRBD1. Germline V gene sequence: CDR1 SQVTM, CDR2 ANQGSEA. The junction had 3 bases not matched to a gene; V was cut back by 5 bases and J by 2 bases. This CDR3 region has 12 residues. Here the CDR3 reads CSVLTGPYEQYF. The CDR3 region has the DNA TGCAGCGTTCTGACAGGGCCCTACGAGCAGTACTTC.

This chain connects TRBV4-1 to TRBJ1-2, with D possibly matching TRBD1 (6 bases). Trimming took 0 bases from V and 4 from J, leaving 12 bases between them. The length of the CDR3 is 15 residues. Germline CDR1 reads MGHRA; CDR2 reads YSYEKL. The CDR3 loop is CASSQDDRFFYGYTF. The CDR3, as DNA: TGCGCCAGCAGCCAAGACGACAGGTTCTTCTATGGCTACACCTTC.

The chain links TRBV10-1 to TRBJ2-2; D is undetermined. CDR1 and CDR2 (germline): WNHNN, SYGVQD (reference sequence). The germline V and J ends were trimmed by 2 bases and 0 bases, with 4 bases remaining between them. The CDR3 runs to 14 residues. The CDR3 loop reads CASSESPNTGELFF. The CDR3 bases are TGCGCCAGCAGTGAGAGCCCGAACACCGGGGAGCTGTTTTTT.

The DNA for the CDR3 is TGTGCCAGCAGTTACTCGACGGCCGGACCCGGGTTGGAGACCCAGTACTTC. It specifies CASSYSTAGPGLETQYF. This chain uses TRBV6-5 with TRBJ2-5, with D uncertain. This CDR3 is built from 17 residues. V was cut by 0 bases and J by 5 bases, with 19 bases left in between. Germline CDR1 and CDR2: MNHEY and SVGAGI.

The chain joins TRBV5-1 to TRBJ2-2; TRBD2 agrees at 13 bases. The CDR3 is 17 amino acids. Looked up from germline, CDR1 is SGHRS and CDR2 is YFSETQ. The ends lost 4 bases at V and 4 bases at J; junction bases unmatched: 7. The CDR3, as DNA: TGCGCCAGCAGCCCATCACTAGCGGGAGGGCCCACCGGGGAGCTGTTTTTT. This translates into CASSPSLAGGPTGELFF. Using reference TRBV5-1 and TRBJ2-2 for the parts outside the CDR3, the full variable domain is KAGVTQTPRYLIKTRGQQVTLSCSPISGHRSVSWYQQTPGQGLQFLFEYFSETQRNKGNFPGRFSGRQFSNSRSEMNVSTLELGDSALYLCASSPSLAGGPTGELFFGEGSRLTVL.

The rearrangement links TRBV20-1 to TRBJ1-4; 11 positions agree with TRBD1. Germline V CDR1 and CDR2: DFQATT, SNEGSKA (reference sequence). The CDR3 has 14 residues. The V segment lost 3 bases and the J segment 8 bases; nucleotides outside the gene matches: 5. CDR3 nucleotides: TGCAGTGCTAGGGAGGGACAGGGGGGGGAAAAACTGTTTTTT. Translating gives CSAREGQGGEKLFF.

The chain links TRBV12-3 or TRBV12-4 to TRBJ2-5; 7 bases fit TRBD2. This CDR3 is 14 amino acids long. J was trimmed by 5 bases and V by 3 bases; bases with no gene match: 6. CDR3 in amino acids: CASSLGGSIETQYF. Here the CDR3 DNA reads TGTGCCAGCAGTTTGGGCGGGAGTATTGAGACCCAGTACTTC.

This chain connects TRBV25-1 to TRBJ2-7; tentative D call: TRBD1 (7 bases). Germline CDR1 and CDR2: MGHDK and SYGVNS. This CDR3 is built from 16 residues. V was clipped by 6 bases and J by 0 bases, with 18 bases between them. CDR3 loop: CASRTRGRGDSYEQYF. The CDR3 bases are TGTGCCAGCAGGACAAGGGGGCGCGGGGACTCCTACGAGCAGTACTTC.

This clonotype was observed a handful of times. This chain joins TRBV27 and TRBJ2-1; D gene uncertain. V shed 1 base and J shed 5 bases, with 12 bases lying between them. This CDR3 is built from 15 residues. Germline V gene data show CDR1 as MNHEY and CDR2 as SMNVEV (reference sequence). The CDR3 sequence: CASSLYSPQDNEQFF. The DNA for the CDR3 is TGTGCCAGCAGTTTATATTCCCCGCAGGACAATGAGCAGTTCTTC.

The rearrangement links TRBV5-1 to TRBJ1-2; 10 nucleotides match TRBD1. Germline lookup yields CDR1 SGHRS and CDR2 YFSETQ. The CDR3 is made up of 15 amino acids. After removal of 3 bases from V and 3 bases from J, the junction contained 5 bases not matched to a gene. DNA for the CDR3: TGCGCCAGCAGCTCAGAGACAGGGGGCGACTATGGCTACACCTTC. It yields the protein CASSSETGGDYGYTF. Complete variable domain (other parts from reference TRBV5-1 and TRBJ1-2): KAGVTQTPRYLIKTRGQQVTLSCSPISGHRSVSWYQQTPGQGLQFLFEYFSETQRNKGNFPGRFSGRQFSNSRSEMNVSTLELGDSALYLCASSSETGGDYGYTFGSGTRLTVV.

The chain recombines TRBV7-3 with TRBJ2-5; perhaps TRBD1 as D (5 bases). Germline values: CDR1 SGHTA, CDR2 FQGTGA. Between the trimmed V and J ends, which lost 1 base and 5 bases, there was a span of 17 bases. This CDR3 has 16 amino acids. Here the CDR3 DNA reads TGTGCCAGCAGCTTAATTGGTAGGGGTAGTGGGGAGACCCAGTACTTC. This codes for CASSLIGRGSGETQYF.

This clonotype showed up just a few times. This chain links TRBV20-1 with TRBJ1-3; no clear D gene. Germline CDR1 reads DFQATT; CDR2 reads SNEGSKA (reference sequence). Deletions cut 0 bases from V and 0 bases from J, with 9 bases between. The CDR3 contains 15 residues. The CDR3 region is CSARDEGNSGNTIYF. DNA for the CDR3: TGCAGTGCTAGAGATGAGGGAAACTCTGGAAACACCATATATTTT.

Many counts were recorded for this clonotype. The chain combines TRBV18 with TRBJ1-2; perhaps TRBD1 as D (6 bases). CDR3 length: 12 residues. CDR1 and CDR2 from the germline V gene are KGHSH and LQKENI. V was cut by 4 bases and J by 4 bases, with 7 bases left in between. CDR3 region: CASSQQGYGYTF. The CDR3 nucleotides are TGTGCCAGCTCACAACAGGGCTATGGCTACACCTTC.